This TCR beta chain was identified in a study of T cells expressing NK-cell markers. Study-wide context: From sorted CD3+CD56+NKG2C+, CD3+CD56+NKG2C- and CD3+CD56-NKG2C+ T cells came the TCR beta repertoires.

Generation of TCR beta cDNA was performed by 5'RACE template switching incorporating UMIs. TCRdb reprocessed the 5' RACE reads, keeping one entry per CDR3 protein, no DNA. This table holds roughly 390,000 distinct CDR3 sequences. About this clonotype: Its cognate antigen is unknown.

Study observations and caveats: Roughly 1.0-7.0% of CD8+ T cells in several donors belonged to dominant NKG2C+ clonotypes.

This sequence originates from a woman aged 45-65 years in good health. Sequenced: blood T cells: a sorted CD56 or NKG2C T cell subset, CD4+ or CD8+ T cells, or bulk PBMC T cells (not recorded which).

CDR3 in amino acids: CASSSLRGAGGQPQHF. The V call is TRBV27, the J call TRBJ1-5; TCRdb indicates TRBD1, and absent DNA this call remains unverified. This CDR3 spans 16 amino acids. CDR1 MNHEY and CDR2 SMNVEV come from the germline V gene (reference sequence).